This T cell receptor (beta chain) was captured by sequencing in a study of blood T cell repertoires in COVID-19. Study-level background: COVID-19 samples from acute and convalescent phases originated in the United States, Italy and Spain. T cells, B-cell-depleted T cells, or PBMCs provided the cDNA or gDNA that served as material.

The V gene's germline CDR1 is KGHDR and CDR2 SFDVKD. V lost 4 bases and J 1 base, leaving 6 bases between the germline ends. The CDR3 runs 14 residues. Clones were sequenced by immunoSEQ multiplex PCR, and TCRdb holds only the in-frame ones, with some missing. There are about 160,000 clones in the sample; approximately 78% occur only once, and 11% lies in the top ten. This TCR came from a human donor in a cohort sampled during active COVID-19. Source material: peripheral blood. The genes are TRBV24-1 and TRBJ2-2; tentatively, D is TRBD1 (6 bases). The CDR3 nucleotides are TGTGCCACCAGTGACAGGGGGAACACCGGGGAGCTGTTTTTT. Its translation: CATSDRGNTGELFF.